This T cell receptor beta chain appears in the sequencing data of a study of blood T cell repertoires in COVID-19. Study details: T cells, B-cell-depleted T cells, or PBMCs supplied cDNA or gDNA.

Assignment of participants to cohorts was predicated upon participant-reported clinical history. A single count supports this clone. Using immunoSEQ multiplex PCR, the repertoire was profiled, and TCRdb retains in-frame clones only, with some absent. Here the sample spans around 220,000 clones, more than 70% being singletons. V trimming: 2 bases; J trimming: 6 bases; junction bases outside the gene matches: 3. There are 13 residues in the CDR3. CDR1 is GTSNPN, CDR2 SVGIG, per germline (reference sequence). Sequencing input: PBMCs or T cells enriched from blood (not recorded which). The gene calls are TRBV30 and TRBJ2-3, with 9 bases matching TRBD1. The sequence was obtained from a woman in her 40s with acute COVID-19. Here the CDR3 DNA reads TGTGCCTGGAGTACAGGGGGCAGTGATACGCAGTATTTT. Protein product: CAWSTGGSDTQYF.